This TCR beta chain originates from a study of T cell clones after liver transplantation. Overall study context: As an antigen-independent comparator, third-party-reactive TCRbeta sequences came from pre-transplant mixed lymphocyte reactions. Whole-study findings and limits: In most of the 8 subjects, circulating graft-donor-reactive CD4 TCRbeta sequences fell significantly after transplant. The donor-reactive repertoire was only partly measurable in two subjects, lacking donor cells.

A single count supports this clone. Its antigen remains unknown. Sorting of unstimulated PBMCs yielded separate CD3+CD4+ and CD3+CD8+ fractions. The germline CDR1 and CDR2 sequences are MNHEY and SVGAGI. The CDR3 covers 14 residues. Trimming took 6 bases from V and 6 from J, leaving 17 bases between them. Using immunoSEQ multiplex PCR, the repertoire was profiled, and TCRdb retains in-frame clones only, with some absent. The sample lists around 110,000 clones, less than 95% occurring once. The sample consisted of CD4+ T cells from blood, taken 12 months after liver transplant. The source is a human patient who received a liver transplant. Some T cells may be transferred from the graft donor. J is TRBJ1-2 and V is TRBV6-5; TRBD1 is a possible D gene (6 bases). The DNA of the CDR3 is TGTGCCAGCAGGACTTCCGGGGGCGCGGATGGCTACACCTTC. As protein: CASRTSGGADGYTF.